The present TCR beta chain was sequenced within a study of blood T cell repertoires in COVID-19 (TCRdb year 2020). Notes on the research overall: Samples from collaborators originated in the United States, Italy and Spain and spanned both the acute and convalescent phases of COVID-19. The prospective study material was composed of cDNA or gDNA derived from T cells, B-cell-depleted T cells, or PBMCs. The dataset comprised deeply sampled blood TCRbeta repertoires from subjects exposed to, actively infected with, or recovered from COVID-19. The repertoires were made available in a free public database intended to serve as a resource for research on the immune response to SARS-CoV-2. The samples were drawn from the first 160 participants of the ongoing ImmuneRACE study and from 950 to 1,500 subjects provided by 6 global collaborators. A de-identified subject ID, COVID-19 status, age in years and sex were almost always included in the sample metadata. Where available, HLA class I and class II types were taken from metadata supplied by the sample provider and were not determined by assay-based typing. The research as a whole found: The amount of clinical and demographic metadata varied by source and participant and was provided uncurated.

In Seattle, one collaborating source enrolled patients while the infection was active and tracked those patients longitudinally over the course of disease. Collaborating institutions collected whole blood in K2EDTA tubes following their own protocols. For TCRbeta analysis, collaborators shipped samples in one of three forms: frozen whole blood, isolated PBMCs, or DNA extracted from either of those sample types. TCRbeta CDR3 regions were amplified from genomic DNA using the immunoSEQ Assay, a bias-controlled multiplex PCR. The original methods were these. The number of nucleated cells in each sample was estimated from the amplification of reference gene primers within the assay. To quantify the absolute abundance of each unique TCRbeta CDR3 rearrangement, sequence reads were collapsed and filtered. For each sample, productive Simpson clonality was calculated as the square root of Simpson's diversity index over productive rearrangements. Here the immuneACCESS table is served through TCRdb, limited to in-frame sequences with V and J called. Missing clones are a known gap in these copies; in checked studies unresolved V genes cover under half, and the rest lacks a known reason. V, J and clone size are taken as reported in that table, and D and trimming were inferred from the DNA itself. Here the sample has 100,000 to 150,000 clones; around 82% occur a single time. The top ten clones comprise 15% to 20% of the sample.

As regards this clone: The clone's antigen remains unknown. Base qualities are not recorded, but no much larger clone differs from it by a single base.

This TCR derives from a man aged 30 to 45 with COVID-19, enrolled during active disease. Specimen: peripheral blood.

The CDR3 loop reads CASSGLGTDPYEQYF. The nucleotide sequence reads TGTGCCAGCAGTGGCCTGGGCACAGATCCCTACGAGCAGTACTTC. In this chain, TRBV25-1 is recombined with TRBJ2-7, with no reliable assignment of the D segment. The CDR3 runs 15 residues from the cysteine to the phenylalanine. Only CDR3 DNA remains: 45 bases, in frame from the first base. Between the V and J ends, shortened by 4 bases and 2 bases respectively, the junction contains 15 bases. The germline V gene yields MGHDK for CDR1 and SYGVNS for CDR2.